The 22 T cell receptor beta chains presented below share a single source sample, sequenced in a study of CD8+ T cells in alopecia areata. Noted treatment: oral pan-JAK inhibitor, 5-10 mg twice daily. Following RNA extraction, reverse transcription yielded cDNA that acted as the sequencing template. Some clones are missing from TCRdb's copy, which holds only in-frame ones; the method was immunoSEQ multiplex PCR. The sample lists around 290,000 clones; roughly 64% were seen once. Sequencing used CD4+ T cells sorted from blood, obtained at week 24, from a patient treated with tofacitinib. These receptors were collected from a human donor with alopecia areata.

In this sample, this clone turned up a few times. The chain is built from TRBV18 and TRBJ2-1; tentative D call: TRBD2 (5 bases). CDR1 and CDR2 from the germline V gene are KGHSH and LQKENI. The CDR3 totals 15 residues. Trimming removed 0 bases from V and 11 bases from J, with 17 bases in between. The CDR3, as DNA: TGTGCCAGCTCACCACCGGGAAAGGACCGAGGGCAGCAGTTCTTC. Its protein is CASSPPGKDRGQQFF.

This clone showed up just a few times. V usage is TRBV4-1 and J usage is TRBJ2-4; the match to TRBD2 covers 15 bases. The germline V gene has CDR1 MGHRA and CDR2 YSYEKL. With 3 bases clipped from V and 2 bases from J, the junction kept 5 bases outside the gene matches. The CDR3 length is 18 residues. The CDR3 sequence: CASSQGLAGGVSKNIQYF. CDR3 in DNA: TGCGCCAGCAGCCAGGGACTAGCGGGGGGCGTCTCCAAAAACATTCAGTACTTC.

V usage is TRBV4-3 and J usage is TRBJ2-7; 9 positions agree with TRBD1. After removal of 1 base from V and 4 bases from J, the junction contained 5 bases not matched to a gene. The CDR3 loop spans 15 amino acids. In germline, CDR1 is LGHNA, CDR2 YSLEER. CDR3 bases: TGCGCCAGCAGCCAAGGAGGGACAGGGAGTTACGAGCAGTACTTC. Its protein is CASSQGGTGSYEQYF.

The chain recombines TRBV19 with TRBJ1-1; no definite D call. Germline lookup yields CDR1 LNHDA and CDR2 SQIVND (reference sequence). Trimming stripped 4 bases from V and 1 base from J, with 13 bases between. The CDR3 is made up of 15 amino acids. The CDR3 DNA sequence: TGTGCCAGTAGTAAGTTCGACATAAAGAACACTGAAGCTTTCTTT. Translating gives CASSKFDIKNTEAFF.

This clone was detected only a few times. This chain links TRBV7-9 with TRBJ1-6; 7 bases agree with TRBD1. Trimming took 4 bases from V and 15 from J; bases not matched to a gene: 3. CDR3 length: 11 residues. CDR1 SEHNR and CDR2 FQNEAQ come from the germline V gene (reference sequence). CDR3 DNA sequence: TGTGCCAGCAGCTCAGGGGGGTTCCTCCACTTT. Amino acid sequence: CASSSGGFLHF.

The rearrangement uses TRBV5-1 and TRBJ2-1; 10 bases fit TRBD1. Trimming took 3 bases from V and 4 from J; bases not matched to a gene: 4. This CDR3 spans 15 amino acids. Germline V gives CDR1 SGHRS, CDR2 YFSETQ. The chain's CDR3 is CASSSGQGGYNEQFF. DNA for the CDR3: TGCGCCAGCAGCTCCGGACAGGGGGGATACAATGAGCAGTTCTTC.

The rearrangement joins TRBV30 to TRBJ1-5, with no clear D. Trimming removed 0 bases at V and 4 bases at J, with 7 bases between. This CDR3 has 13 residues. Per germline, CDR1 GTSNPN and CDR2 SVGIG (reference sequence). As DNA, the CDR3 is TGTGCCTGGAGTGTATCAGTTAATCAGCCCCAGCATTTT. Amino acid sequence: CAWSVSVNQPQHF.

This clone came up once. This sequence joins TRBV5-1 and TRBJ2-5; D is uncertain. The CDR3 spans 13 residues. Trimming took off 4 bases at V and 4 bases at J, with 11 bases between the two ends. Germline CDR1 and CDR2: SGHRS and YFSETQ. The CDR3 here is CASSRYGRETQYF. CDR3 DNA sequence: TGCGCCAGCAGCCGCTATGGGCGAGAGACCCAGTACTTC.

About this clone itself: The same CDR3 also results from other DNA sequences found in this sample. V usage is TRBV20-1 and J usage is TRBJ1-4; no firm D call. V was pared by 6 bases and J by 8 bases, with 7 bases between. The V gene's germline CDR1 is DFQATT and CDR2 SNEGSKA (reference sequence). The CDR3 covers 10 residues. The CDR3 reads CSALGEKLFF. The CDR3 bases are TGCAGTGCCCTCGGGGAAAAACTGTTTTTT.

The CDR3 DNA follows: TGTGCCAGCAGGGGACAGGGGTATGAAAAACTGTTTTTT. Translated: CASRGQGYEKLFF. V usage is TRBV25-1 and J usage is TRBJ1-4; 10 bases agree with TRBD1. The germline V gene encodes CDR1 MGHDK and CDR2 SYGVNS. With 6 bases clipped from V and 6 bases from J, the junction kept 1 base outside the gene matches. This CDR3 region has 13 residues. Full variable domain (outside the CDR3, taken from reference TRBV25-1 and TRBJ1-4): EADIYQTPRYLVIGTGKKITLECSQTMGHDKMYWYQQDPGMELHLIHYSYGVNSTEKGDLSSESTVSRIRTEHFPLTLESARPSHTSQYLCASRGQGYEKLFFGSGTQLSVL.

V gene TRBV6-6 combines with J gene TRBJ2-7; TRBD2 might be the D (5 bases). The CDR3 runs 12 residues. V was trimmed by 9 bases and J by 4 bases, leaving 13 bases between them. Germline loops: CDR1 MNHNY, CDR2 SVGAGI (reference sequence). In DNA, the CDR3 is TGTGCCAGTAGAGGGAGAGGGTACGAGCAGTACTTC. Translation gives CASRGRGYEQYF.

CDR3 region: CASSKGRLRFIMNTEAFF. The CDR3 DNA sequence: TGTGCCAGTAGTAAGGGCAGGTTAAGGTTTATAATGAACACTGAAGCTTTCTTT. The chain uses TRBV19 and TRBJ1-1, with D unresolved. The CDR3 consists of 18 residues. The germline gives CDR1 LNHDA, CDR2 SQIVND (reference sequence). V shed 4 bases and J shed 0 bases, with 21 bases lying between them.

This clone was detected only a few times. The rearrangement uses TRBV9 and TRBJ1-1; D might be TRBD1 (6 bases). This CDR3 spans 16 amino acids. Germline CDR1 reads SGDLS; CDR2 reads YYNGEE. The ends were cut back, 1 base at V and 4 bases at J, with 17 bases in the middle. CDR3 protein: CASSVIPPGGGTEAFF. CDR3 nucleotides: TGTGCCAGCAGCGTAATCCCACCGGGGGGCGGCACTGAAGCTTTCTTT. Filled out from reference TRBV9 and TRBJ1-1, the complete variable domain reads DSGVTQTPKHLITATGQRVTLRCSPRSGDLSVYWYQQSLDQGLQFLIQYYNGEERAKGNILERFSAQQFPDLHSELNLSSLELGDSALYFCASSVIPPGGGTEAFFGQGTRLTVV.

This clone was seen more than once but under ten times. CDR3 in DNA: TGTGCCAGCGCAGGTGGCGAGCAGTACTTC. The encoded protein is CASAGGEQYF. The chain joins TRBV7-9 to TRBJ2-7; D unresolved. Trimming shortened V by 8 bases and J by 6 bases, and 8 bases separated the two germline ends. CDR3 length: 10 amino acids. Germline V gene lookup returns CDR1 SEHNR and CDR2 FQNEAQ (reference sequence).

V and J are TRBV6-6 and TRBJ1-5; weak D call: TRBD1 (6 bases). Germline CDR1 is MNHNY and CDR2 is SVGAGI (reference sequence). Deletions cut 3 bases from V and 1 base from J, with 13 bases between. This CDR3 has 16 amino acids. The CDR3 sequence: CASSYPDSRSNQPQHF. The CDR3, as DNA: TGTGCCAGCAGTTATCCGGACAGTCGAAGCAATCAGCCCCAGCATTTT.

V gene TRBV7-2 combines with J gene TRBJ1-5, with D maybe TRBD1 (5 bases). There are 15 residues in the CDR3. The germline gives CDR1 SGHTA, CDR2 FQGNSA. V lost 1 base, J lost 11 bases, and 18 bases lay in between. The CDR3 region has the DNA TGTGCCAGCAGCTTAGGGGGCAGCCGCCAAAAGGCCCAGCATTTT. Translation gives CASSLGGSRQKAQHF.

CDR3 loop: CAWRPTGWNSPLHF. DNA for the CDR3: TGTGCCTGGAGACCGACAGGGTGGAATTCACCCCTCCACTTT. The V gene is TRBV30, the J gene TRBJ1-6; 7 positions agree with TRBD1. This CDR3 spans 14 amino acids. CDR1 is GTSNPN, CDR2 SVGIG, per germline (reference sequence). Trimming removed 3 bases from V and 7 bases from J; junction bases left unmatched: 6.

A remark on this clone: The same CDR3 arises from other DNA sequences in this sample as well. V usage is TRBV29-1 and J usage is TRBJ1-1; D unclear. Germline loops: CDR1 SQVTM, CDR2 ANQGSEA. The CDR3 is 12 amino acids. The V and J ends lost 3 bases and 0 bases respectively, with 5 bases between them. CDR3 residues: CSVDSLNTEAFF. CDR3 DNA sequence: TGCAGCGTTGACAGCCTGAACACTGAAGCTTTCTTT.

The CDR3 region has the DNA TGTGCCAGCAGCCCGGACGCAGCGGGGCGCGAGACCCAGTACTTC. Translated: CASSPDAAGRETQYF. J is TRBJ2-5 and V is TRBV5-4; 7 bases are a match to TRBD2. This CDR3 is 15 amino acids long. V was pared by 4 bases and J by 5 bases, with 11 bases of the junction left unmatched. Germline CDR1 and CDR2: SGHNT and YYREEE (reference sequence).

V gene TRBV2 combines with J gene TRBJ2-2, with D perhaps matching TRBD2 (7 bases). The CDR3 runs 18 residues. Trimming left V 2 bases short and J 3 bases short, with 19 bases between. Germline V lookup: CDR1 SNHLY, CDR2 FYNNEI. The CDR3 sequence: CASSERGGPPRDTGELFF. CDR3 DNA: TGTGCCAGCAGTGAAAGGGGGGGCCCTCCCCGGGACACCGGGGAGCTGTTTTTT.

This chain connects TRBV10-3 to TRBJ2-7, with D hard to call. The germline V and J ends were trimmed by 5 bases and 1 base, with 6 bases remaining between them. This CDR3 comprises 12 residues. Germline lookup yields CDR1 ENHRY and CDR2 SYGVKD. In DNA, the CDR3 is TGTGCCATCAGTAGAGTTTCCTACGAGCAGTACTTC. It is translated as CAISRVSYEQYF.

This clone was counted between two and nine times. The chain is built from TRBV19 and TRBJ1-5; D remains unclear. V lost 3 bases, J lost 0 bases, and 12 bases lay in between. The CDR3 is 16 amino acids. Germline CDR1 and CDR2: LNHDA and SQIVND (reference sequence). In nucleotides, the CDR3 is TGTGCCAGTAGTATGGATCGAGCCCTTAGCAATCAGCCCCAGCATTTT. Translating it yields CASSMDRALSNQPQHF.